These 9 T cell receptor beta chains originate from one sample sequenced in a study of T-cell memory formation after mild COVID-19. TCRdb recomputed calls from the 5' RACE reads with MiXCR, one row per CDR3 protein. The sample has about 240,000 distinct CDR3 sequences, roughly 9.4% seen once. Sequencing input: PBMCs or a T cell subset sorted from them (not recorded which). The receptors come from a man in his late teens or twenties who had mild COVID-19 (a few samples of this study predate the infection). Cell type and time point are not known.

The V gene is TRBV20-1, the J gene TRBJ1-4, with D unresolved. V gave up 0 bases and J gave up 7 bases, with 6 bases separating them. Germline assignment: CDR1 DFQATT and CDR2 SNEGSKA (reference sequence). The CDR3 has 12 residues. As DNA, the CDR3 is TGCAGTGCTAGAGACGGGAGTGAAAAACTGTTTTTT. This gives the protein CSARDGSEKLFF.

This clonotype was found a few times. The CDR3 DNA sequence: TGTGCCAGCAGCCTCGGGACCTCAATGGCTGAAAAACTGTTTTTT. It yields the protein CASSLGTSMAEKLFF. The rearrangement links TRBV14 to TRBJ1-4; possible D gene TRBD1, 5 bases. Germline V gives CDR1 SGHDN, CDR2 FVKESK. This CDR3 has 15 amino acids. Trimming pared 4 bases from V and 7 bases from J, leaving 16 bases between. Variable domain in full (rest from reference TRBV14 and TRBJ1-4): EAGVTQFPSHSVIEKGQTVTLRCDPISGHDNLYWYRRVMGKEIKFLLHFVKESKQDESGMPNNRFLAERTGGTYSTLKVQPAELEDSGVYFCASSLGTSMAEKLFFGSGTQLSVL.

Here the CDR3 DNA reads TGTGCCATCACAAGCGGGATCACAGATACGCAGTATTTT. Amino acid sequence: CAITSGITDTQYF. The rearrangement joins TRBV10-3 to TRBJ2-3, with 7 nucleotides matching TRBD2. CDR3 size: 13 residues. J gave up 2 bases and V 7 bases, and 3 bases lay outside the gene matches. CDR1 and CDR2 (germline): ENHRY, SYGVKD.

The CDR3 sequence: CSAAPGVNTEAFF. Here the CDR3 DNA reads TGCAGTGCTGCCCCAGGGGTGAACACTGAAGCTTTCTTT. The V gene is TRBV20-1, the J gene TRBJ1-1; a possible D gene is TRBD1 (6 bases). The V end was cut by 5 bases, the J end by 0 bases, with 10 bases between. The V gene's germline CDR1 is DFQATT and CDR2 SNEGSKA (reference sequence). CDR3 length equals 13 residues.

V gene TRBV20-1 combines with J gene TRBJ1-6; D perhaps matches TRBD1 (6 bases). Germline V gene data show CDR1 as DFQATT and CDR2 as SNEGSKA (reference sequence). The CDR3 runs 10 residues. The CDR3 bases are TGCACTTACAGGGATTCACCCCTCCACTTT. It translates to CTYRDSPLHF.

This clonotype was counted a few times. This sequence joins TRBV12-3 or TRBV12-4 and TRBJ1-2; 7 nucleotides agree with TRBD1. The CDR3 is made up of 12 amino acids. The V gene end was trimmed by 7 bases and the J gene end by 7 bases; junction bases not matched to a gene: 6. CDR3 sequence reads: CASTQSGGGYTF. The DNA for the CDR3 is TGTGCCAGCACCCAATCAGGGGGTGGCTACACCTTC.

The chain has TRBV7-6 and TRBJ1-1; 9 bases line up with TRBD1. Trimming cost V 5 bases and J 5 bases; bases outside gene matches: 12. This CDR3 region has 16 residues. Germline CDR1 reads SGHVS; CDR2 reads FNYEAQ. This chain's CDR3 is CASSLKYRQGGTEAFF. CDR3 nucleotides: TGTGCCAGCAGCCTTAAATACCGACAGGGGGGAACTGAAGCTTTCTTT.

V and J are TRBV18 and TRBJ2-5; D is unclear. The CDR3 runs 14 residues. Between the trimmed V and J ends, which lost 2 bases and 7 bases, there was a span of 14 bases. Germline lookup yields CDR1 KGHSH and CDR2 LQKENI. The CDR3 DNA is TGTGCCAGCTCACCATGGAGTTTGGATGGGACCCAGTACTTC. The encoded protein is CASSPWSLDGTQYF.

This clonotype was counted between two and nine times. The V and J genes are TRBV3-1 and TRBJ2-7; D perhaps matches TRBD2 (7 bases). The CDR3 has 13 amino acids. Germline values: CDR1 LGHDT, CDR2 YNNKEL (reference sequence). Trimming stripped 4 bases from V and 5 bases from J, with 12 bases between. The CDR3 is CASSREGVNEQYF. CDR3 sequence (DNA): TGTGCCAGCAGCCGGGAGGGGGTCAACGAGCAGTACTTC.